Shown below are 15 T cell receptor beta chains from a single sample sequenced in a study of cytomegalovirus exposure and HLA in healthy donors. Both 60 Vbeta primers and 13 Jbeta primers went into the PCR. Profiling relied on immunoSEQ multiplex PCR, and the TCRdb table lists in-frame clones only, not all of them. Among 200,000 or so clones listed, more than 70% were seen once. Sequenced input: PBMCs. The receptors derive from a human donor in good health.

The CDR3 reads CASGVTGGYTEAFF. The CDR3 DNA is TGTGCCAGCGGAGTGACAGGGGGTTACACTGAAGCTTTCTTT. The chain couples TRBV2 to TRBJ1-1; 9 nucleotides align to TRBD1. The CDR3 totals 14 residues. V lost 8 bases to trimming and J lost 3 bases; unmatched junction nucleotides: 7. Germline CDR1 reads SNHLY; CDR2 reads FYNNEI.

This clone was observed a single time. CDR3 sequence: CASSPGYHSYEQYF. For the CDR3, the DNA is TGTGCCAGCAGCCCAGGATACCACTCCTACGAGCAGTACTTC. The rearrangement uses TRBV7-2 and TRBJ2-7; D is unclear. The CDR3 extends over 14 amino acids. CDR1 is SGHTA and CDR2 is FQGNSA in the germline V gene. V dropped 5 bases and J dropped 0 bases, with 11 bases sitting between them.

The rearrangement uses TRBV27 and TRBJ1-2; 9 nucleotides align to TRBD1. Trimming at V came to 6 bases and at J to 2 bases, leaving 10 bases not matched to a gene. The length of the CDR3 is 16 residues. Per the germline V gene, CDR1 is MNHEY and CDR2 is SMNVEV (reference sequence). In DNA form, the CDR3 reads TGTGCCAGCAGATACAGGGGGCAGCTGGGAAACTATGGCTACACCTTC. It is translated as CASRYRGQLGNYGYTF.

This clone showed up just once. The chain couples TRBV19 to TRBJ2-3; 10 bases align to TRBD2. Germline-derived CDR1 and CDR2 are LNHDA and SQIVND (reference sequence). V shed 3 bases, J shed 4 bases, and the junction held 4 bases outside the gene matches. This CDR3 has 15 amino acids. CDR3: CASSIGLAGADTQYF. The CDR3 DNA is TGTGCCAGTAGTATTGGGCTAGCGGGAGCAGATACGCAGTATTTT.

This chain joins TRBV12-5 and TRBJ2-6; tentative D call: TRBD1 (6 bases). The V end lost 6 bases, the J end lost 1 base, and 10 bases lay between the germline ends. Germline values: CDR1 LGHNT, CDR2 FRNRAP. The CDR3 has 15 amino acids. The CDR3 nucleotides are TGTGCTAGTGGGCAGGGGTCGTCTGGGGCCAACGTCCTGACTTTC. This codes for CASGQGSSGANVLTF.

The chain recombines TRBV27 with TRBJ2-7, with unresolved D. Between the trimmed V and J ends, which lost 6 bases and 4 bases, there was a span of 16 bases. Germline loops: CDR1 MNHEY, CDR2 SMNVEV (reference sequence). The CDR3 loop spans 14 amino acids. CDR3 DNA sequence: TGTGCCAGCAGCCCGAGGAGACGAGAGTACGAGCAGTACTTC. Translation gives CASSPRRREYEQYF.

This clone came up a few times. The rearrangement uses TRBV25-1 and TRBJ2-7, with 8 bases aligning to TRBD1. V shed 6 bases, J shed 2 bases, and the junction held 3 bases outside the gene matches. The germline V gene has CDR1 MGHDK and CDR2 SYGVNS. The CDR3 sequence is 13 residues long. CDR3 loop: CASRDRDTYEQYF. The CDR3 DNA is TGTGCCAGCAGGGACAGGGATACCTACGAGCAGTACTTC.

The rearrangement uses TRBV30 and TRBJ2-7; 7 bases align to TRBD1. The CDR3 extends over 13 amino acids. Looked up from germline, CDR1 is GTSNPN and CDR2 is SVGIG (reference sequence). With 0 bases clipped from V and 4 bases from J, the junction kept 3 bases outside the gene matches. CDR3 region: CAWSVGTDYEQYF. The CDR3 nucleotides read TGTGCCTGGAGTGTAGGGACAGATTACGAGCAGTACTTC.

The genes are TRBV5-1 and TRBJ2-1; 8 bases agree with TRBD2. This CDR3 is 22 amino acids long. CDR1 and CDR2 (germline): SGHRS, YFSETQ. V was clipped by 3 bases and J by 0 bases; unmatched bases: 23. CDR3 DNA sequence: TGCGCCAGCAGCTCGGGGGGGACTTCGGGGACCACCCGTGGAAGCTCCTACAATGAGCAGTTCTTC. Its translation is CASSSGGTSGTTRGSSYNEQFF.

CDR3: CASSARAGTIHNEQFF. Here the CDR3 DNA reads TGTGCCAGCAGCGCAAGAGCGGGAACCATCCACAATGAGCAGTTCTTC. The V gene is TRBV11-2, the J gene TRBJ2-1, with TRBD2 identical over 7 bases. CDR1 and CDR2 (germline): SGHAT, FQNNGV. The CDR3 totals 16 residues. With V trimmed by 5 bases and J by 5 bases, 12 bases remained unmatched.

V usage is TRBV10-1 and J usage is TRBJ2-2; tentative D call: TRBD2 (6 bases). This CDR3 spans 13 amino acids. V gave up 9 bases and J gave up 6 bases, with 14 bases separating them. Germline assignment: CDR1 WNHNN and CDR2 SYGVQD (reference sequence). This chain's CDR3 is CARLLGEAGELFF. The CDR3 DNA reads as TGCGCCAGACTGTTGGGGGAGGCCGGGGAGCTGTTTTTT.

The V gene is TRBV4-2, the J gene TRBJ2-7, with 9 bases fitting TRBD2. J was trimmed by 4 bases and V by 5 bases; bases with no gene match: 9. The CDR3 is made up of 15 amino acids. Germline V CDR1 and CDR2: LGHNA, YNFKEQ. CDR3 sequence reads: CASSVHSGSSYEQYF. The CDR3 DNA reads TGTGCCAGCAGCGTTCATAGCGGGAGTTCTTACGAGCAGTACTTC.

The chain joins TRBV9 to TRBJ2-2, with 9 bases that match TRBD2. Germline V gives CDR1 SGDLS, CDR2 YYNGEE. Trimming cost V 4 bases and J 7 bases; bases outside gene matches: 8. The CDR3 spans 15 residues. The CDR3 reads CASSLGTSLIGELFF. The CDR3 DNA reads TGTGCCAGCAGCTTAGGGACTAGCCTAATCGGGGAGCTGTTTTTT.

The CDR3 is CASSFFFAGGSNQPQHF. Written as DNA, the CDR3 is TGTGCCAGCAGCTTTTTTTTCGCAGGGGGGAGCAATCAGCCCCAGCATTTT. The chain joins TRBV7-2 to TRBJ1-5; 7 bases line up with TRBD1. The ends lost 3 bases at V and 1 base at J; junction bases unmatched: 9. CDR3 length: 17 residues. Germline loops: CDR1 SGHTA, CDR2 FQGNSA.

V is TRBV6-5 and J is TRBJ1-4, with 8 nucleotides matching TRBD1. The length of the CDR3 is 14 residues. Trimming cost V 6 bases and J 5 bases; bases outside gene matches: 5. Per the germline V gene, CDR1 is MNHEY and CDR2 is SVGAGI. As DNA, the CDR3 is TGTGCCAGCAGCGACAGGGGTCTGAATGAAAAACTGTTTTTT. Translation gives CASSDRGLNEKLFF.